This T cell receptor (beta chain) derives from a study of Ad26.COV2.S vaccination and SARS-CoV-2 variants. Findings and caveats of the study: Comparable non-spike TCR breadth was observed in vaccine and placebo recipients. Measures of TCR breadth and depth may have fallen short of total T cell responses.

Libraries were prepared by immunoSEQ multiplex PCR; TCRdb keeps only in-frame clonotypes and omits some of them. The table lists 85,000 to 95,000 clones, roughly 85% of them singletons. Details on this clone: Its matching antigen is unknown.

Trimming cost V 0 bases and J 7 bases, with 16 bases left between them. Per the germline V gene, CDR1 is SEHNR and CDR2 is FQNEAQ (reference sequence). The CDR3 loop spans 16 amino acids. Sample: peripheral blood, taken after recovery from COVID-19. This TCR was sampled from a human donor who had recovered from COVID-19. The chain combines TRBV7-9 with TRBJ2-1, with D possibly TRBD2 on 5 matching bases. CDR3 in DNA: TGTGCCAGCAGCTTAGCGCGGTTCGGGAATAAAAATGAGCAGTTCTTC. Its protein is CASSLARFGNKNEQFF.